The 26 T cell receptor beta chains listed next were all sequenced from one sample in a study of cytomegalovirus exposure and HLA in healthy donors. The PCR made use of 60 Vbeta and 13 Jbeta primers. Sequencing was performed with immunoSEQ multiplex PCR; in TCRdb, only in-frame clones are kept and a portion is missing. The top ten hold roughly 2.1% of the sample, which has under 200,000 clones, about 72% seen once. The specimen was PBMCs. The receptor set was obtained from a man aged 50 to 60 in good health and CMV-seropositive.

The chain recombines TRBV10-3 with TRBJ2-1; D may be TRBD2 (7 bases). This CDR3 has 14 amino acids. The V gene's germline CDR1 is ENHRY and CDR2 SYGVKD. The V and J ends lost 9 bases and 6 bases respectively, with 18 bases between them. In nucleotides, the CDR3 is TGTGCCATTTCAAGGGGGGGGGCGCTCAATGAGCAGTTCTTC. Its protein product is CAISRGGALNEQFF.

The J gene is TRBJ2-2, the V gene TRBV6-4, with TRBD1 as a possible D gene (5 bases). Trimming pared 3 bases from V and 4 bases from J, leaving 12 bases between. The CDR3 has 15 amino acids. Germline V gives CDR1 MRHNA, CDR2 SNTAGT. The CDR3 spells CASSEIGHPTGELFF. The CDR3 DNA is TGTGCCAGCAGTGAAATAGGACATCCCACCGGGGAGCTGTTTTTT.

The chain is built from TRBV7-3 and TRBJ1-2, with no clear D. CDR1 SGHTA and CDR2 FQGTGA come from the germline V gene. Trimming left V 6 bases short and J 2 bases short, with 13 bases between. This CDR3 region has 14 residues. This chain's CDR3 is CASSDTGLNYGYTF. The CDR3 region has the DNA TGTGCCAGCAGTGATACGGGGTTGAACTATGGCTACACCTTC.

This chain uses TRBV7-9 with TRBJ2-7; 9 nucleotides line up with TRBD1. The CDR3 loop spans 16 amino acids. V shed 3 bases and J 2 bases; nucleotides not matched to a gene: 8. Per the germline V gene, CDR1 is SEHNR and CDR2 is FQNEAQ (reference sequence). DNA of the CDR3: TGTGCCAGCAGCTTCGGAACGGGACAGGGAACCTACGAGCAGTACTTC. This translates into CASSFGTGQGTYEQYF.

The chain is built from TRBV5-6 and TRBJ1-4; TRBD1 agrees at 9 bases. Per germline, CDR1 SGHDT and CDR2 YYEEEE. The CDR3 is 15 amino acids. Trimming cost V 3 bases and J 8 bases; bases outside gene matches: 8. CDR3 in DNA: TGTGCCAGCAGCTGGGCGACAGGGGGAAACGAAAAACTGTTTTTT. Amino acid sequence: CASSWATGGNEKLFF.

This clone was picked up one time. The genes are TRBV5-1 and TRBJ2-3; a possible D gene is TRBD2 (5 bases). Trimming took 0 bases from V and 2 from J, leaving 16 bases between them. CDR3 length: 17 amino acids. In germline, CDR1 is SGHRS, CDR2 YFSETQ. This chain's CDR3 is CASSLADFSAFTDTQYF. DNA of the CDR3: TGCGCCAGCAGCTTGGCGGACTTTAGTGCCTTCACAGATACGCAGTATTTT.

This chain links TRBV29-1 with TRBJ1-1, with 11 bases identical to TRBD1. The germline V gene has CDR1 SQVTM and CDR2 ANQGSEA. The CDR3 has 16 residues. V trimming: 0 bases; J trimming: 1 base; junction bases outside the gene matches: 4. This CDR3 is CSVEDSGQGGNTEAFF. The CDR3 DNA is TGCAGCGTTGAAGATTCGGGACAGGGGGGGAACACTGAAGCTTTCTTT.

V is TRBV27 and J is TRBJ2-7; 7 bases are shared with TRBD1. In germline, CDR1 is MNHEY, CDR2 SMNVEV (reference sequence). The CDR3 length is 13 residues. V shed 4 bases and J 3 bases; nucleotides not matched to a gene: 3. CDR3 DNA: TGTGCCAGCAGTTGGAGACAGGGCTACGAGCAGTACTTC. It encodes CASSWRQGYEQYF.

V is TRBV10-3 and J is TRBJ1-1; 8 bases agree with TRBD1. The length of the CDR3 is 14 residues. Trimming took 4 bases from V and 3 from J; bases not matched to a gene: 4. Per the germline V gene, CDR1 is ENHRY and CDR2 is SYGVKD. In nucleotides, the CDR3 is TGTGCCATCAGTGCAGGGGGCTCGTACACTGAAGCTTTCTTT. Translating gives CAISAGGSYTEAFF.

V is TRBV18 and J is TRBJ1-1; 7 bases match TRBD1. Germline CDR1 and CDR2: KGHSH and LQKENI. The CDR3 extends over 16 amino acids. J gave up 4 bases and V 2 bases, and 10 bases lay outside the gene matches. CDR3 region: CASSPALTGSGTEAFF. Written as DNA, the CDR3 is TGTGCCAGCTCACCAGCCCTGACAGGGAGCGGCACTGAAGCTTTCTTT.

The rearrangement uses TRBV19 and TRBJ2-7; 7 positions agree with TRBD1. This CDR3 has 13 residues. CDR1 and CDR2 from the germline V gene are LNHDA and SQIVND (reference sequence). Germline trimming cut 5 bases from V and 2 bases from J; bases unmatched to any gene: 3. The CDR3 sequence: CASSVTGAYEQYF. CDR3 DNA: TGTGCCAGTAGTGTCACAGGGGCCTACGAGCAGTACTTC.

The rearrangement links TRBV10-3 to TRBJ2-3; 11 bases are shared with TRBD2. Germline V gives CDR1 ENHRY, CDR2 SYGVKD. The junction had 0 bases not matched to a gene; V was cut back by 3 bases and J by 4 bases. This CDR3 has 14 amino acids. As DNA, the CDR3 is TGTGCCATCAGTGATAGCGGGGGGGCAGATACGCAGTATTTT. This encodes CAISDSGGADTQYF.

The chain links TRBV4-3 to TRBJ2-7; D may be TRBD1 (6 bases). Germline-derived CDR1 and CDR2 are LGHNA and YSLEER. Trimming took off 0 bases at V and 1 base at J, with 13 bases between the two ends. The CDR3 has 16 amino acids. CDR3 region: CASSQDWQGISYEQYF. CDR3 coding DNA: TGCGCCAGCAGCCAAGATTGGCAGGGGATATCCTACGAGCAGTACTTC.

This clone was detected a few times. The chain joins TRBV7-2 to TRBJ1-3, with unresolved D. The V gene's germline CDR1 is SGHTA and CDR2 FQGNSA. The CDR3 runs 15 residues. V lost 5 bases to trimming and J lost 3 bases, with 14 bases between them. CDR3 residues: CASSLEIFFGNTIYF. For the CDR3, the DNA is TGTGCCAGCAGCCTGGAGATATTTTTTGGAAACACCATATATTTT.

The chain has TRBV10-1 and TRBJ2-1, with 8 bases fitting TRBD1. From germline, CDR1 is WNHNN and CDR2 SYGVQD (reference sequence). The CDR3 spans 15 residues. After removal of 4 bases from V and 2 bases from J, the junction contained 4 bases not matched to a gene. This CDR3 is CASSAYRGAYNEQFF. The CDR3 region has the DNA TGCGCCAGCAGTGCATACAGGGGGGCCTACAATGAGCAGTTCTTC.

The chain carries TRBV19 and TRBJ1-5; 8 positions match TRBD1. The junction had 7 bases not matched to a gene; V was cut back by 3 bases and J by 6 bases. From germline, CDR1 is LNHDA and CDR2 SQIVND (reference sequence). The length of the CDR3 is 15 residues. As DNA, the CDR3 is TGTGCCAGTAGTATGTCGACAGGGGTTTCTCAGCCCCAGCATTTT. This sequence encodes CASSMSTGVSQPQHF.

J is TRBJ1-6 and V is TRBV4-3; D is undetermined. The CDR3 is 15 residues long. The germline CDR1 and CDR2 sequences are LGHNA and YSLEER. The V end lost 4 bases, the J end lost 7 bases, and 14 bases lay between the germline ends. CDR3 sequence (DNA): TGCGCCAGCAGCCGCGGCCGGGGTTCCAATTCACCCCTCCACTTT. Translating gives CASSRGRGSNSPLHF.

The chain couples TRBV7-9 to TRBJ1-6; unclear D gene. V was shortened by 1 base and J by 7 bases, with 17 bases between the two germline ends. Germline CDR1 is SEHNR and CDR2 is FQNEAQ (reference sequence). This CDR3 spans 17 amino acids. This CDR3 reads CASSLGLLRELNSPLHF. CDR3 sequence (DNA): TGTGCCAGCAGCTTAGGGCTGTTGAGGGAGCTAAATTCACCCCTCCACTTT.

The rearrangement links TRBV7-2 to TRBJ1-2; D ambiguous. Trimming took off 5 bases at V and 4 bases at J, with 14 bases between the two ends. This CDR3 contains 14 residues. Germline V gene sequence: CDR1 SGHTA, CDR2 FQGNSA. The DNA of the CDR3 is TGTGCCAGCAGCCCACCTTGGCAGTCCTATGGCTACACCTTC. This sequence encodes CASSPPWQSYGYTF.

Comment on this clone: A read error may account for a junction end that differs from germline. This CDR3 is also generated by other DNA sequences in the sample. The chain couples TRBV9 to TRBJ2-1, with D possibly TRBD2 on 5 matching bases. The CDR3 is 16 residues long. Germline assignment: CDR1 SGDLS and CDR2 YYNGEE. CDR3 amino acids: CASSVYILGENNEQFF. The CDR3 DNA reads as TGCGCCAGCAGCGTGTATATCCTCGGGGAGAACAATGAGCAGTTCTTC.

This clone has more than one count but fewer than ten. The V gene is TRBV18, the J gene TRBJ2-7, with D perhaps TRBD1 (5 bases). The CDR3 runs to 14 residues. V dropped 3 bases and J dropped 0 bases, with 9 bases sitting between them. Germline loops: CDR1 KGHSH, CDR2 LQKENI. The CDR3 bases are TGTGCCAGCTCACCCCAGGGAAGCTCCTACGAGCAGTACTTC. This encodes CASSPQGSSYEQYF.

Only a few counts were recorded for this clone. The CDR3 DNA sequence: TGTGCCAGTAGGCTGGCCGGGACAGGGAGGAGGACCCAGTACTTC. Translated: CASRLAGTGRRTQYF. The gene calls are TRBV28 and TRBJ2-5; 9 bases fit TRBD1. Trimming cost V 9 bases and J 7 bases; bases outside gene matches: 15. The CDR3 consists of 15 residues. The germline gives CDR1 MDHEN, CDR2 SYDVKM. The variable domain in full, completed from reference TRBV28 and TRBJ2-5, reads DVKVTQSSRYLVKRTGEKVFLECVQDMDHENMFWYRQDPGLGLRLIYFSYDVKMKEKGDIPEGYSVSREKKERFSLILESASTNQTSMYLCASRLAGTGRRTQYFGPGTRLLVL.

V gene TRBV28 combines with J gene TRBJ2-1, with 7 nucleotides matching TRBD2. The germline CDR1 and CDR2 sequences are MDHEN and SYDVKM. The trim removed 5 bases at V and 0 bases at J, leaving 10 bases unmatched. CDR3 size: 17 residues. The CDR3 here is CASSPSSGGGSYNEQFF. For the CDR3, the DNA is TGTGCCAGCAGTCCTAGTTCCGGCGGGGGCTCCTACAATGAGCAGTTCTTC.

CDR3 residues: CASNDRGLRDSNQPQHF. CDR3 sequence (DNA): TGTGCCAGCAACGACAGGGGGCTTCGGGATAGCAATCAGCCCCAGCATTTT. V is TRBV28 and J is TRBJ1-5; 10 nucleotides line up with TRBD1. The CDR3 totals 17 residues. Germline CDR1 and CDR2: MDHEN and SYDVKM. Trimming cost V 7 bases and J 0 bases; bases outside gene matches: 9.

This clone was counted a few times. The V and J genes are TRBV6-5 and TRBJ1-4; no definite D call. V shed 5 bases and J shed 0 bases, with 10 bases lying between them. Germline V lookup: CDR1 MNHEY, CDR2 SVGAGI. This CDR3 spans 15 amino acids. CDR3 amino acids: CASSAPGATNEKLFF. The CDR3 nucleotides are TGTGCCAGCAGTGCACCAGGTGCAACTAATGAAAAACTGTTTTTT.

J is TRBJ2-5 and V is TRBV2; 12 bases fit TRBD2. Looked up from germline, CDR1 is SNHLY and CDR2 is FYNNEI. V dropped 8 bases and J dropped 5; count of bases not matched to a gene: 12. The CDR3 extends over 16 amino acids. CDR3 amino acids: CASYQELAGGRETQYF. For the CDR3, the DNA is TGTGCCAGCTACCAAGAACTAGCGGGGGGAAGGGAGACCCAGTACTTC.